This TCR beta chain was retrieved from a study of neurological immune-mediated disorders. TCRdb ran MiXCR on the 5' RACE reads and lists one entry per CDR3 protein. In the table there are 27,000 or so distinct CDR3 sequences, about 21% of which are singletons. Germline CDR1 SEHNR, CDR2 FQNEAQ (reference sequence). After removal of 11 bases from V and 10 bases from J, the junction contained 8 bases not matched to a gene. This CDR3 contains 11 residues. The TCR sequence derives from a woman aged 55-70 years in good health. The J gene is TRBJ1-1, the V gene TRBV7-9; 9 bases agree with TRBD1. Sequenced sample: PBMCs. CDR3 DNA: TGTGCCGTCCGGGACAGGGATCTAGCTTTCTTT. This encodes CAVRDRDLAFF.